The 9 T cell receptor beta chains below come from one sample, sequenced in a study of cytomegalovirus exposure and HLA in healthy donors. Vbeta (60) and Jbeta (13) primers were used in the PCR. Clones were sequenced by immunoSEQ multiplex PCR, and TCRdb holds only the in-frame ones, with some missing. The table includes approximately 170,000 clones, over 60% detected once. Specimen: PBMCs. The receptor source for this set is a female donor in good health and CMV-seronegative.

The V gene is TRBV27, the J gene TRBJ2-7, with a tentative D call TRBD1 (5 bases). CDR3 length equals 14 residues. Germline assignment: CDR1 MNHEY and CDR2 SMNVEV (reference sequence). The V gene lost 10 bases and the J gene lost 0 bases, with 16 bases spanning the gap. The chain's CDR3 is CAILVHRSSYEQYF. The CDR3 DNA reads TGTGCCATCCTTGTACACAGGAGCTCCTACGAGCAGTACTTC.

The rearrangement joins TRBV5-4 to TRBJ2-3; D unclear. This CDR3 is 15 amino acids long. Trimming took 2 bases from V and 3 from J, leaving 13 bases between them. CDR1 SGHNT and CDR2 YYREEE come from the germline V gene (reference sequence). CDR3 nucleotide sequence: TGTGCCAGCAGCTTTTCGAATTCCAGGACAGATACGCAGTATTTT. As protein: CASSFSNSRTDTQYF.

The rearrangement links TRBV27 to TRBJ2-7; TRBD1 is a possible D gene (6 bases). The CDR3 runs 18 residues. V shed 5 bases and J shed 2 bases, with 25 bases lying between them. CDR1 and CDR2 from the germline V gene are MNHEY and SMNVEV (reference sequence). The chain's CDR3 is CASSLANPTGRGPYEQYF. The CDR3, as DNA: TGTGCCAGCAGTCTCGCCAACCCCACAGGGAGAGGGCCCTACGAGCAGTACTTC.

The V and J genes are TRBV5-1 and TRBJ2-5; TRBD1 is a possible D gene (5 bases). The J call may be wrong; the DNA end is better matched by TRBJ2-7. The CDR3 is 15 amino acids. The germline V gene encodes CDR1 SGHRS and CDR2 YFSETQ. Here the CDR3 DNA reads TGCGCCAGCAGCCTGGTACAGGTACTCTCCTACGAGCAGTACTTC. The encoded protein is CASSLVQVLSYEQYF.

This clone has a single count. The chain joins TRBV4-1 to TRBJ1-1; possibly TRBD1 for D (5 bases). Germline-derived CDR1 and CDR2 are MGHRA and YSYEKL. V lost 1 base and J 6 bases, leaving 18 bases between the germline ends. The CDR3 runs 16 residues. The CDR3 protein is CASSQVTMDIRAEAFF. For the CDR3, the DNA is TGCGCCAGCAGCCAAGTAACGATGGACATAAGAGCTGAAGCTTTCTTT.

The chain uses TRBV6-5 and TRBJ2-1, with 9 bases that match TRBD2. J gave up 8 bases and V 2 bases, and 4 bases lay outside the gene matches. The CDR3 sequence is 14 residues long. Germline V gene data show CDR1 as MNHEY and CDR2 as SVGAGI. The CDR3 nucleotides read TGTGCCAGCAGTTACGGCGGGAGGGCGGATGAGCAGTTCTTC. Its translation: CASSYGGRADEQFF.

The rearrangement joins TRBV11-2 to TRBJ1-1; D unresolved. CDR1 and CDR2 from the germline V gene are SGHAT and FQNNGV. The CDR3 contains 15 residues. V was clipped by 1 base and J by 0 bases, with 9 bases between them. For the CDR3, the DNA is TGTGCCAGCAGCTTAGGTTCCGACTTGAACACTGAAGCTTTCTTT. Protein product: CASSLGSDLNTEAFF.

The rearrangement links TRBV7-2 to TRBJ1-2; D is unresolved. The germline gives CDR1 SGHTA, CDR2 FQGNSA. CDR3 size: 15 residues. Trimming removed 8 bases at V and 8 bases at J, with 24 bases between. CDR3 loop: CASAVSGLGTDGYTF. CDR3 DNA: TGTGCCAGCGCTGTATCTGGACTGGGAACAGACGGCTACACCTTC.

The V gene is TRBV9, the J gene TRBJ2-5, with D maybe TRBD2 (6 bases). The CDR3 contains 13 residues. V was trimmed by 1 base and J by 5 bases, leaving 9 bases between them. Germline CDR1 and CDR2: SGDLS and YYNGEE. In DNA, the CDR3 is TGTGCCAGCAGCGTACGGGGGATGGAGACCCAGTACTTC. It codes for CASSVRGMETQYF.